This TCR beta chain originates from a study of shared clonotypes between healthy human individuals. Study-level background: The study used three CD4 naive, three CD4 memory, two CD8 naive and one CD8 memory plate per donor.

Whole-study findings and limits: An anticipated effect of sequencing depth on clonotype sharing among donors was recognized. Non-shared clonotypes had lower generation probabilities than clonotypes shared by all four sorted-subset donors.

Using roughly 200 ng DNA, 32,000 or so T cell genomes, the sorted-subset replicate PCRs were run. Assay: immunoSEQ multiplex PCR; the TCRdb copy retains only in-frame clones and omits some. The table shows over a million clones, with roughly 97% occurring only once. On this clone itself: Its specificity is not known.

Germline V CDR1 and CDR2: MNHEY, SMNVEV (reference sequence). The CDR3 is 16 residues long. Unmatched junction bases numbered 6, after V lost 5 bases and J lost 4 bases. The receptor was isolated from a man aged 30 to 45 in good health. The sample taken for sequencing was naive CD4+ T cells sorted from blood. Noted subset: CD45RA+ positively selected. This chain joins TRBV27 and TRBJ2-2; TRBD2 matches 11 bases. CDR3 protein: CASSPLAGVSTGELFF. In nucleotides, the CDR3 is TGTGCCAGCAGTCCACTAGCGGGAGTTAGCACCGGGGAGCTGTTTTTT.